The 2 T cell receptor beta chains in this list originate from one sample, sequenced in a study of blood T cell repertoires in COVID-19. This table comes from immunoSEQ multiplex PCR, and its TCRdb copy is limited to in-frame clones, with some not included. The table lists 90,000 to 150,000 clones, 85% to 90% of them singletons. Sample: peripheral blood. Receptors were obtained from a human donor with acute or convalescent COVID-19. The donor label of this sample is uncertain.

In DNA, the CDR3 is TGTGCCAGCTCCCCTAGCGGGCGGGAGAGAGAGACCCAGTACTTC. Residues: CASSPSGRERETQYF. This chain uses TRBV28 with TRBJ2-5; 8 bases are shared with TRBD2. The V segment lost 8 bases and the J segment 4 bases; nucleotides outside the gene matches: 12. Germline CDR1 and CDR2: MDHEN and SYDVKM. The CDR3 loop spans 15 amino acids.

This rearrangement joins TRBV28 to TRBJ2-2; possible D gene TRBD2, 5 bases. V lost 6 bases and J lost 13, with 24 bases in between. CDR1 and CDR2 from the germline V gene are MDHEN and SYDVKM. The CDR3 sequence is 15 residues long. The CDR3 sequence: CASRPSGKHHKGLFF. The CDR3 DNA sequence: TGTGCCAGCAGACCCTCCGGGAAGCATCACAAGGGGCTGTTTTTT.